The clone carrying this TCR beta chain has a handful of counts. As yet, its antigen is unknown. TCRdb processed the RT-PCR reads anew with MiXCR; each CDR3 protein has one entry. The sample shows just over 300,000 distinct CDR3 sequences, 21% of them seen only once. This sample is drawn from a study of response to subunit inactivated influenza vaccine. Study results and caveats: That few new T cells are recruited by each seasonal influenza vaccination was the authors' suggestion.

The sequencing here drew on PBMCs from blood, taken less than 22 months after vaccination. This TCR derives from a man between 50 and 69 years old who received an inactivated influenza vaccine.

The CDR3 region is CASSLMIPEGASNTGELFF. CDR3 nucleotide sequence: TGTGCCAGCAGTTTAATGATCCCTGAGGGCGCTTCGAACACCGGGGAGCTGTTTTTT. The chain recombines TRBV28 with TRBJ2-2; TRBD2 is a possible D gene (5 bases). V lost 2 bases and J lost 0, with 19 bases in between. The CDR3 loop spans 19 amino acids. From germline, CDR1 is MDHEN and CDR2 SYDVKM.